The 7 T cell receptor beta chains given below trace back to one sample, sequenced in a study of T cell clones after liver transplantation (dated 2019 in TCRdb). The method behind the library was the immunoSEQ multiplex PCR assay. TCRdb retrieved this table from immuneACCESS and kept in-frame rearrangements only. Not all clones are present; in checked studies, unresolved V genes account for under half, and no reason is known for the remainder. The sample table holds roughly 100,000 clones, of which under 90% were seen once. The ten largest clones capture roughly 3.1% of the sample. Sequenced here: CD4+ T cells from blood, sampled around 4 years after liver transplant. The receptors derive from a human patient who received a liver transplant. Following transplantation, T cells from the graft donor may be among those present.

This chain links TRBV18 with TRBJ1-4, with 8 bases identical to TRBD1. The CDR3 consists of 15 residues. Germline V CDR1 and CDR2: KGHSH, LQKENI. V was clipped by 4 bases and J by 3 bases; unmatched bases: 4. The CDR3 reads CASSRNRGSNEKLFF. Here the CDR3 DNA reads TGTGCCAGCTCACGTAACAGGGGGTCTAATGAAAAACTGTTTTTT.

V is TRBV28 and J is TRBJ2-7; perhaps D is TRBD1 or TRBD2 (5 bases each). In germline, CDR1 is MDHEN, CDR2 SYDVKM. The V gene lost 2 bases and the J gene lost 3 bases, with 14 bases spanning the gap. The CDR3 consists of 15 residues. Here the CDR3 DNA reads TGTGCCAGCAGTTTAGATTTCGGGGCGAGCTACGAGCAGTACTTC. This sequence encodes CASSLDFGASYEQYF. Together with reference TRBV28 and TRBJ2-7, the CDR3 gives the full variable domain: DVKVTQSSRYLVKRTGEKVFLECVQDMDHENMFWYRQDPGLGLRLIYFSYDVKMKEKGDIPEGYSVSREKKERFSLILESASTNQTSMYLCASSLDFGASYEQYFGPGTRLTVT.

The chain combines TRBV7-9 with TRBJ1-1, with 8 nucleotides matching TRBD1. V was pared by 1 base and J by 8 bases, with 6 bases of the junction left unmatched. The germline V gene has CDR1 SEHNR and CDR2 FQNEAQ (reference sequence). CDR3 length: 14 amino acids. The chain's CDR3 is CASSLGQGAGEAFF. The CDR3 DNA is TGTGCCAGCAGCTTAGGCCAGGGGGCTGGGGAAGCTTTCTTT.

CDR3 sequence (DNA): TGTGCCAGCAGCCTCGGGGGGGCCGTGGAAGATACGCAGTATTTT. Protein product: CASSLGGAVEDTQYF. The chain combines TRBV5-4 with TRBJ2-3; 8 nucleotides line up with TRBD2. The CDR3 has 15 amino acids. V shed 4 bases, J shed 5 bases, and the junction held 9 bases outside the gene matches. Germline CDR1 reads SGHNT; CDR2 reads YYREEE (reference sequence). The full variable domain, its missing parts supplied by reference TRBV5-4 and TRBJ2-3, is ETGVTQSPTHLIKTRGQQVTLRCSSQSGHNTVSWYQQALGQGPQFIFQYYREEENGRGNFPPRFSGLQFPNYSSELNVNALELDDSALYLCASSLGGAVEDTQYFGPGTRLTVL.

The chain recombines TRBV2 with TRBJ2-2; D remains ambiguous. Trimming cost V 6 bases and J 7 bases, with 9 bases left between them. The V gene's germline CDR1 is SNHLY and CDR2 FYNNEI. CDR3 length: 12 residues. The CDR3 nucleotides read TGTGCCAGCAGAGGATCCCGCGGGGAGCTGTTTTTT. Translation: CASRGSRGELFF.

The genes are TRBV5-1 and TRBJ2-3; 9 nucleotides agree with TRBD1. The CDR3 loop spans 18 amino acids. Germline V gene lookup returns CDR1 SGHRS and CDR2 YFSETQ. The junction had 11 bases not matched to a gene; V was cut back by 0 bases and J by 3 bases. The CDR3 loop reads CASSLEGRGTGRTDTQYF. For the CDR3, the DNA is TGCGCCAGCAGCTTGGAGGGGAGGGGGACAGGGAGGACAGATACGCAGTATTTT.

In this sample, this clone turned up once. V is TRBV6-6 and J is TRBJ2-1; D might be TRBD1 (6 bases). The germline gives CDR1 MNHNY, CDR2 SVGAGI (reference sequence). The CDR3 runs 15 residues. V was shortened by 3 bases and J by 4 bases, with 13 bases between the two germline ends. The CDR3, as DNA: TGTGCCAGCAGTTATAGGCAGGGGATGTACAATGAGCAGTTCTTC. It encodes CASSYRQGMYNEQFF.